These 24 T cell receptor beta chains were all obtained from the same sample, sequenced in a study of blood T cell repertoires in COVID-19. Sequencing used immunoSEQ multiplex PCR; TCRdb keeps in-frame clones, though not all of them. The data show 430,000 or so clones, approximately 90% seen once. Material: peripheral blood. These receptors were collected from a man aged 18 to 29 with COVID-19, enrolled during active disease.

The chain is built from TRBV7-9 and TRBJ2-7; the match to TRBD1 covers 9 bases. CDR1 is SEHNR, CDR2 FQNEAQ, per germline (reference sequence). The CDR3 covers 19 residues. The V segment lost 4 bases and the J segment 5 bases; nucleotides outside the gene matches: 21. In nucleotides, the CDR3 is TGTGCCAGCAGCTCTCGGGCGGAACTCCGGGACAGGGATTTCCACGAGCAGTACTTC. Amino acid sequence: CASSSRAELRDRDFHEQYF.

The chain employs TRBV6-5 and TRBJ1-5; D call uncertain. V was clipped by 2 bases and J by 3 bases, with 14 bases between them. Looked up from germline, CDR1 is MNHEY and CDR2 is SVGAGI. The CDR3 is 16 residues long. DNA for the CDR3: TGTGCCAGCAGTTACGGACCACCGGGAATCAATCAGCCCCAGCATTTT. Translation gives CASSYGPPGINQPQHF.

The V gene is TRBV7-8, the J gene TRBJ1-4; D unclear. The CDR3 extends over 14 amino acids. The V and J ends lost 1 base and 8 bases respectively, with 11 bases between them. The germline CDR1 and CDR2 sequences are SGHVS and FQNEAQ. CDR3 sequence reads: CASSLVGLGEKLFF. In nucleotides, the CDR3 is TGTGCCAGCAGCTTAGTTGGTCTTGGCGAAAAACTGTTTTTT.

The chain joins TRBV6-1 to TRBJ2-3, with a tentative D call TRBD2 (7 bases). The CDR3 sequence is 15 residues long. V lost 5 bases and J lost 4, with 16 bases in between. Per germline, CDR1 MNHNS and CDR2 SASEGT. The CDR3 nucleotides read TGTGCCAGCAGTTCCGAGGGGGGGGTGGCAGATACGCAGTATTTT. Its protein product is CASSSEGGVADTQYF.

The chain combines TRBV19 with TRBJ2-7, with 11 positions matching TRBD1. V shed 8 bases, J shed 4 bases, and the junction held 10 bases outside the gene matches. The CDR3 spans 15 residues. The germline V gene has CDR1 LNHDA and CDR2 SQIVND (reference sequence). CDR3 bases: TGTGCCAGTTCGACCGGGACAGGGGGTATGTACGAGCAGTACTTC. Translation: CASSTGTGGMYEQYF.

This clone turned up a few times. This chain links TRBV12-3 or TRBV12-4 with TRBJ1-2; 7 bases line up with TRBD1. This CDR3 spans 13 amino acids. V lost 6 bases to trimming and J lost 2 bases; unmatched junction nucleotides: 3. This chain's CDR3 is CASSGRGNYGYTF. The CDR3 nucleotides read TGTGCCAGCAGCGGCAGGGGGAACTATGGCTACACCTTC.

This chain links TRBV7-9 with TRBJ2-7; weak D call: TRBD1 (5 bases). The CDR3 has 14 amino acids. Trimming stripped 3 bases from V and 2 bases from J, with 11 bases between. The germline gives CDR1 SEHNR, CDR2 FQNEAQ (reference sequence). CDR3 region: CASSLAGQTYEQYF. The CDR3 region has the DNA TGTGCCAGCAGCTTGGCCGGACAAACCTACGAGCAGTACTTC.

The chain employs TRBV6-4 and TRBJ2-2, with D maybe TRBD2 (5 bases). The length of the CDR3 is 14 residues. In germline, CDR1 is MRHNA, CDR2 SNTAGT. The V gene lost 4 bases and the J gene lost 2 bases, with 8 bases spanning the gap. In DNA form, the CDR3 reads TGTGCCAGCAGTGCCGGGGTTAACACCGGGGAGCTGTTTTTT. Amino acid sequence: CASSAGVNTGELFF.

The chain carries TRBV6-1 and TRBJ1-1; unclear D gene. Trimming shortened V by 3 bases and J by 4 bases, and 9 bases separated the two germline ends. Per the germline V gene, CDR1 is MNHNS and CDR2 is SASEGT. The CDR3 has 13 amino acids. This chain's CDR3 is CASSEVSITEAFF. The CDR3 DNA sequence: TGTGCCAGCAGTGAGGTCAGTATCACTGAAGCTTTCTTT.

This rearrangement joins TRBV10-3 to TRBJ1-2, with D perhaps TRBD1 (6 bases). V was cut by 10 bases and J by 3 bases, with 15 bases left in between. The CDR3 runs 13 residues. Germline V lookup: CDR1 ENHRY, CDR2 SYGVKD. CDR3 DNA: TGTGCCACCCGATCAGGGGAAGACTATGGCTACACCTTC. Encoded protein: CATRSGEDYGYTF.

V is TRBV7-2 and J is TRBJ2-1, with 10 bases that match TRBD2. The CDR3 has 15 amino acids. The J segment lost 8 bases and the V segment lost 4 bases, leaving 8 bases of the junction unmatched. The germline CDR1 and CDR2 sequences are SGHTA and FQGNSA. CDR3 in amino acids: CASSSVAGGYYEQFF. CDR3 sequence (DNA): TGTGCCAGCAGCTCGGTAGCGGGGGGCTATTATGAGCAGTTCTTC.

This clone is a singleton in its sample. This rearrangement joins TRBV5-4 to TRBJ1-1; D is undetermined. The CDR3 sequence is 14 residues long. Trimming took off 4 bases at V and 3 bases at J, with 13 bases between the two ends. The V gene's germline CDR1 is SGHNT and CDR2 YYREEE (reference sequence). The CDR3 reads CASSPVGTDTEAFF. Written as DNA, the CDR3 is TGTGCCAGCAGCCCGGTCGGCACAGACACTGAAGCTTTCTTT. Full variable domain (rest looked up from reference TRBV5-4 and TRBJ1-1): ETGVTQSPTHLIKTRGQQVTLRCSSQSGHNTVSWYQQALGQGPQFIFQYYREEENGRGNFPPRFSGLQFPNYSSELNVNALELDDSALYLCASSPVGTDTEAFFGQGTRLTVV.

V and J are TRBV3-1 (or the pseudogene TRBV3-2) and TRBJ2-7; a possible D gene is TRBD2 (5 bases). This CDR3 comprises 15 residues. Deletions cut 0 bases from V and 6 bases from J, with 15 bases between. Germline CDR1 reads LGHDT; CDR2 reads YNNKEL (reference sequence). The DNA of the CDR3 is TGTGCCAGCAGCCAAGATTCGGAGGTGCTGCGCGAGCAGTACTTC. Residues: CASSQDSEVLREQYF.

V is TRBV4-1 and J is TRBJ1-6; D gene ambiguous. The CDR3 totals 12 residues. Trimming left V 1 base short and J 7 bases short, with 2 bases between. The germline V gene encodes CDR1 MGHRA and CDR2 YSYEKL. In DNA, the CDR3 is TGCGCCAGCAGCCAAGTAAATTCACCCCTCCACTTT. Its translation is CASSQVNSPLHF.

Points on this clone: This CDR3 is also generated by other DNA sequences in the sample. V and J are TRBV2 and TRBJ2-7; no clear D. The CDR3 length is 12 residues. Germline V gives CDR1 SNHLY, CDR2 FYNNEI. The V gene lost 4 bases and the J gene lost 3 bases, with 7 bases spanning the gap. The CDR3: CASSGTSYEQYF. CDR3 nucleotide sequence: TGTGCCAGCAGTGGTACCAGCTACGAGCAGTACTTC. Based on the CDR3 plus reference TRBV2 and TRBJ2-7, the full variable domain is EPEVTQTPSHQVTQMGQEVILRCVPISNHLYFYWYRQILGQKVEFLVSFYNNEISEKSEIFDDQFSVERPDGSNFTLKIRSTKLEDSAMYFCASSGTSYEQYFGPGTRLTVT.

This CDR3 reads CASSPSSGNTIYF. The CDR3 DNA reads as TGTGCCAGCTCACCTAGCTCTGGAAACACCATATATTTT. The chain carries TRBV18 and TRBJ1-3, with D unclear. Trimming took 3 bases from V and 0 from J, leaving 3 bases between them. Germline V gene sequence: CDR1 KGHSH, CDR2 LQKENI. The CDR3 has 13 residues.

The CDR3: CASRSLAGGPYNEQFF. CDR3 nucleotides: TGTGCCAGCAGGTCGCTAGCGGGGGGGCCCTACAATGAGCAGTTCTTC. The rearrangement links TRBV11-2 to TRBJ2-1; TRBD2 aligns across 12 bases. The length of the CDR3 is 16 residues. The germline CDR1 and CDR2 sequences are SGHAT and FQNNGV. V was clipped by 6 bases and J by 2 bases; unmatched bases: 5.

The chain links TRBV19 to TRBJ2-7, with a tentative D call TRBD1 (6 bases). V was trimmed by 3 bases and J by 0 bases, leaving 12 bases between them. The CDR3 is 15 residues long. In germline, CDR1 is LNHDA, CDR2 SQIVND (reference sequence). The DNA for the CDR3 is TGTGCCAGTAGTATTCAGCACAGGGACTCCTACGAGCAGTACTTC. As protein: CASSIQHRDSYEQYF.

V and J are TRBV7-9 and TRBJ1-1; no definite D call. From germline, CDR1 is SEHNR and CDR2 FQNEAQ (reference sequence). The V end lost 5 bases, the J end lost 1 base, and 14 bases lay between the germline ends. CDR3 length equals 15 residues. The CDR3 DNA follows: TGTGCCAGCAGCCCCTCGGGGAAATCGAACACTGAAGCTTTCTTT. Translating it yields CASSPSGKSNTEAFF.

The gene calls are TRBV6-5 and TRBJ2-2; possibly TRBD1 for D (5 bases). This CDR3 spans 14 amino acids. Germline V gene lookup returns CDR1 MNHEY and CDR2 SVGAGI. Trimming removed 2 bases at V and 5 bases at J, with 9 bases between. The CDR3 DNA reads TGTGCCAGCAGTTACGGCAGGACAACCGGGGAGCTGTTTTTT. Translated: CASSYGRTTGELFF.

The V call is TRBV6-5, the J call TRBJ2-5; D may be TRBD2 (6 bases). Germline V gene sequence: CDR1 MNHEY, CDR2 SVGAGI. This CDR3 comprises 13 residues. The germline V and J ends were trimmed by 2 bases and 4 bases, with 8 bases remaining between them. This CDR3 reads CASSYLGGETQYF. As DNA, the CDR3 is TGTGCCAGCAGTTACCTGGGGGGAGAGACCCAGTACTTC.

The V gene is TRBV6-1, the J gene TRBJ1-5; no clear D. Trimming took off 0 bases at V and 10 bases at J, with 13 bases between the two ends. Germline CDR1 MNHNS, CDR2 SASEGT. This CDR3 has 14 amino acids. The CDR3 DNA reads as TGTGCCAGCAGTGAAGCGCACTCTCAACTACCCCAGCATTTT. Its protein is CASSEAHSQLPQHF.

CDR3 coding DNA: TGTGCCAGCAGCGACCGACAGGTCCCCTCTGGAAACACCATATATTTT. It yields the protein CASSDRQVPSGNTIYF. The V and J genes are TRBV21-1 and TRBJ1-3; no DNA check was done on the table's D call, TRBD1. TRBV21-1 is deemed a pseudogene. The CDR3 is 16 amino acids.

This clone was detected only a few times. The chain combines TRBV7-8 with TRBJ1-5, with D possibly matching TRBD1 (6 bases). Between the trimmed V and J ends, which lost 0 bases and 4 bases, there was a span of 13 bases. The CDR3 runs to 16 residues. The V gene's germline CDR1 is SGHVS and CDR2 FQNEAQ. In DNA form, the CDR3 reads TGTGCCAGCAGCTTAGCGTCTACAGGGCGGAATCAGCCCCAGCATTTT. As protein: CASSLASTGRNQPQHF. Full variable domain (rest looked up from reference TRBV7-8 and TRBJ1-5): GAGVSQSPRYKVAKRGQDVALRCDPISGHVSLFWYQQALGQGPEFLTYFQNEAQLDKSGLPSDRFFAERPEGSVSTLKIQRTQQEDSAVYLCASSLASTGRNQPQHFGDGTRLSIL.